Each of the 19 T cell receptor beta chains below was sequenced from the same sample in a study of blood T cell repertoires in COVID-19. Produced via immunoSEQ multiplex PCR; TCRdb's table is partial and in-frame only. Altogether tens of thousands of clones are present, approximately 92% being singletons, with the ten largest covering 15% to 20%. The sequenced sample consisted of peripheral blood. The receptors come from an elderly man with acute or convalescent COVID-19.

The V call is TRBV6-6, the J call TRBJ2-7, with D maybe TRBD1 (6 bases). The germline V and J ends were trimmed by 5 bases and 3 bases, with 14 bases remaining between them. The CDR3 length is 14 residues. The V gene's germline CDR1 is MNHNY and CDR2 SVGAGI (reference sequence). The CDR3 bases are TGTGCCAGCAGTCAACGACAGGCCTACTACGAGCAGTACTTC. Its protein is CASSQRQAYYEQYF.

The gene calls are TRBV9 and TRBJ1-1, with a weak D call TRBD1 (6 bases). Germline CDR1 is SGDLS and CDR2 is YYNGEE. This CDR3 spans 16 amino acids. Trimming removed 0 bases from V and 5 bases from J, with 17 bases in between. In nucleotides, the CDR3 is TGTGCCAGCAGCGTAGGGGTCAGGGGATCGGGAACTGAAGCTTTCTTT. It codes for CASSVGVRGSGTEAFF.

The V call is TRBV7-9, the J call TRBJ2-2, with a possible D match to TRBD1 (6 bases). V lost 5 bases and J 6 bases, leaving 10 bases between the germline ends. CDR1 SEHNR and CDR2 FQNEAQ come from the germline V gene (reference sequence). This CDR3 comprises 13 residues. The CDR3 DNA is TGTGCCAGCAGCAAATCAGGGGCCGGGGAGCTGTTTTTT. As protein: CASSKSGAGELFF.

The J gene is TRBJ2-1, the V gene TRBV7-6, with 8 bases matching TRBD1. Unmatched junction bases numbered 1, after V lost 4 bases and J lost 2 bases. Looked up from germline, CDR1 is SGHVS and CDR2 is FNYEAQ. The CDR3 is made up of 14 amino acids. This CDR3 is CASSSTGAYNEQFF. The CDR3 region has the DNA TGTGCCAGCAGCTCGACAGGGGCCTACAATGAGCAGTTCTTC.

V is TRBV10-1 and J is TRBJ2-3; 10 nucleotides match TRBD2. The V and J ends lost 2 bases and 4 bases, in that order; junction bases with no gene match: 9. The CDR3 sequence is 17 residues long. Germline lookup yields CDR1 WNHNN and CDR2 SYGVQD (reference sequence). The CDR3 DNA follows: TGCGCCAGCAGTGAGCCCTGGAGTAGCGGGGGGTCAGATACGCAGTATTTT. This gives the protein CASSEPWSSGGSDTQYF.

On this clone itself: The sample carries other DNA sequences with the same CDR3. The chain is built from TRBV5-1 and TRBJ1-1; 10 nucleotides line up with TRBD1. The CDR3 is 14 amino acids. V lost 2 bases, J lost 4 bases, and 2 bases stayed unmatched. CDR1 is SGHRS, CDR2 YFSETQ, per germline. CDR3 bases: TGCGCCAGCAGCTTAGGACAGGGGGTCACTGAAGCTTTCTTT. It specifies CASSLGQGVTEAFF.

This clone was detected only once. One end of the junction fails to match germline, which may point to a read error. The V and J genes are TRBV6-2 or TRBV6-3 and TRBJ2-7, with D maybe TRBD2 (5 bases). There are 13 residues in the CDR3. CDR1 is MNHEY and CDR2 is SVGEGT in the germline V gene. CDR3 bases: TGTGCCAGCAGTCTGGCCAAAGGGATTCTGCGGGACTTC. Encoded protein: CASSLAKGILRDF.

In regard to this clone: Other nucleotide sequences in the sample specify the same CDR3. The chain carries TRBV24-1 and TRBJ2-2; TRBD1 is a possible D gene (5 bases). The V end was cut by 0 bases, the J end by 5 bases, with 9 bases between. The CDR3 consists of 15 residues. CDR1 and CDR2 (germline): KGHDR, SFDVKD. The CDR3 here is CATSDLRQGTGELFF. The CDR3 DNA follows: TGTGCCACCAGTGATTTGAGGCAGGGAACCGGGGAGCTGTTTTTT.

The V gene is TRBV27, the J gene TRBJ2-2, with D tentatively TRBD2 (6 bases). Germline V gives CDR1 MNHEY, CDR2 SMNVEV (reference sequence). The CDR3 totals 13 residues. V lost 2 bases and J 5 bases, leaving 6 bases between the germline ends. The CDR3 protein is CASSLRGTGELFF. The CDR3 coding sequence is TGTGCCAGCAGTTTACGGGGGACCGGGGAGCTGTTTTTT.

The chain links TRBV28 to TRBJ1-1, with 7 nucleotides matching TRBD1. Germline values: CDR1 MDHEN, CDR2 SYDVKM. The CDR3 totals 15 residues. J lost 4 bases, V lost 5 bases, and 10 bases had no gene match. Here the CDR3 reads CASSPQGRGFTEAFF. DNA for the CDR3: TGTGCCAGCAGTCCCCAGGGCAGGGGGTTCACTGAAGCTTTCTTT.

V is TRBV5-4 and J is TRBJ2-7; D uncertain. Germline V gene sequence: CDR1 SGHNT, CDR2 YYREEE (reference sequence). Deletions cut 3 bases from V and 4 bases from J, with 17 bases between. This CDR3 comprises 15 residues. The CDR3 coding sequence is TGTGCCAGCAGCTCCGGCGGCGTGGGTTCGTACGAGCAGTACTTC. It codes for CASSSGGVGSYEQYF.

The chain links TRBV7-2 to TRBJ2-5; 10 bases map to TRBD2. This CDR3 contains 18 residues. Germline V gene data show CDR1 as SGHTA and CDR2 as FQGNSA. The V gene end was trimmed by 0 bases and the J gene end by 5 bases; junction bases not matched to a gene: 12. CDR3 sequence: CASSLASSGGVGGETQYF. The CDR3 region has the DNA TGTGCCAGCAGCTTAGCTTCCAGCGGGGGGGTAGGCGGGGAGACCCAGTACTTC.

This chain connects TRBV6-6 to TRBJ1-2; D is perhaps TRBD1 (6 bases). Deletions cut 0 bases from V and 1 base from J, with 9 bases between. Germline V gene sequence: CDR1 MNHNY, CDR2 SVGAGI (reference sequence). CDR3 size: 15 residues. The CDR3 spells CASSYSGQSNYGYTF. Written as DNA, the CDR3 is TGTGCCAGCAGTTACTCTGGACAGAGTAACTATGGCTACACCTTC.

The chain uses TRBV24-1 and TRBJ2-1; 8 bases fit TRBD2. CDR1 and CDR2 (germline): KGHDR, SFDVKD. This CDR3 is built from 17 residues. Trimming cost V 0 bases and J 5 bases; bases outside gene matches: 8. CDR3 in amino acids: CATSDLRGGLRNNEQFF. CDR3 DNA: TGTGCCACCAGTGATTTGCGGGGGGGGTTGAGGAACAATGAGCAGTTCTTC.

This rearrangement joins TRBV11-2 to TRBJ2-1; the match to TRBD2 covers 15 bases. The CDR3 contains 15 residues. The trim removed 5 bases at V and 10 bases at J, leaving 6 bases unmatched. Germline V gene lookup returns CDR1 SGHAT and CDR2 FQNNGV. The CDR3 protein is CASSPGLAGGREQFF. CDR3 sequence (DNA): TGTGCCAGCAGCCCGGGACTAGCGGGGGGCCGGGAGCAGTTCTTC.

The chain is built from TRBV2 and TRBJ2-7, with D unresolved. The germline V gene has CDR1 SNHLY and CDR2 FYNNEI. V was clipped by 4 bases and J by 0 bases, with 4 bases between them. There are 12 residues in the CDR3. The CDR3: CASSGSSYEQYF. The CDR3 nucleotides read TGTGCCAGCAGTGGGAGCTCCTACGAGCAGTACTTC. The variable domain in full, completed from reference TRBV2 and TRBJ2-7, reads EPEVTQTPSHQVTQMGQEVILRCVPISNHLYFYWYRQILGQKVEFLVSFYNNEISEKSEIFDDQFSVERPDGSNFTLKIRSTKLEDSAMYFCASSGSSYEQYFGPGTRLTVT.

The chain combines TRBV6-6 with TRBJ2-5; TRBD1 aligns across 7 bases. With 6 bases clipped from V and 0 bases from J, the junction kept 7 bases outside the gene matches. The CDR3 is 15 residues long. CDR1 is MNHNY and CDR2 is SVGAGI in the germline V gene (reference sequence). The DNA of the CDR3 is TGTGCCAGCAGAACGCCCGGGACAGACCAAGAGACCCAGTACTTC. Translating it yields CASRTPGTDQETQYF.

The rearrangement uses TRBV18 and TRBJ2-3; 15 bases are a match to TRBD2. Germline loops: CDR1 KGHSH, CDR2 LQKENI. The CDR3 extends over 18 amino acids. V shed 1 base and J 10 bases; nucleotides not matched to a gene: 12. The CDR3 loop reads CASSPQGLAGGPTWSQYF. Written as DNA, the CDR3 is TGTGCCAGCTCACCACAAGGACTAGCGGGGGGGCCCACATGGTCGCAGTATTTT.

The rearrangement links TRBV13 to TRBJ2-7, with D perhaps matching TRBD1 (5 bases). This CDR3 contains 12 residues. The ends were cut back, 5 bases at V and 6 bases at J, with 11 bases in the middle. Germline V gene sequence: CDR1 PRHDT, CDR2 FYEKMQ (reference sequence). CDR3 DNA: TGTGCCAGCAGCCCCCCCCAGGGCGAGCAGTACTTC. Translation gives CASSPPQGEQYF.